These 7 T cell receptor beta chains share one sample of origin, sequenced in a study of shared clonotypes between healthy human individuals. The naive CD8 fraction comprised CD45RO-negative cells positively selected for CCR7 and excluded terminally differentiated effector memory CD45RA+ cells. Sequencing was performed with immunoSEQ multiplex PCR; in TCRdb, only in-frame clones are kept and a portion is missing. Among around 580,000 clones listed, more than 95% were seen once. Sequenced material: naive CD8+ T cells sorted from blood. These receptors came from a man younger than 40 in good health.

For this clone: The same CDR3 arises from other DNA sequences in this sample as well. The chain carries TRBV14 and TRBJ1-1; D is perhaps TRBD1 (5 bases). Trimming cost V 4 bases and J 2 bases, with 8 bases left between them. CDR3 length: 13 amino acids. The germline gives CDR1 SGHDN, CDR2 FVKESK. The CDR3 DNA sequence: TGTGCCAGCAGCCTTCAGGGTAACACTGAAGCTTTCTTT. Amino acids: CASSLQGNTEAFF. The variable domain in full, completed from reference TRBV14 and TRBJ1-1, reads EAGVTQFPSHSVIEKGQTVTLRCDPISGHDNLYWYRRVMGKEIKFLLHFVKESKQDESGMPNNRFLAERTGGTYSTLKVQPAELEDSGVYFCASSLQGNTEAFFGQGTRLTVV.

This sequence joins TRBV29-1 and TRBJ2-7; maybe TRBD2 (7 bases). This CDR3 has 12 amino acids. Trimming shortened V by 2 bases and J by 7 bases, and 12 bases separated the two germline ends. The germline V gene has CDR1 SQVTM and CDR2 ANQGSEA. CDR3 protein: CSVEKQGGEQYF. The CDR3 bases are TGCAGCGTTGAAAAACAGGGAGGGGAGCAGTACTTC.

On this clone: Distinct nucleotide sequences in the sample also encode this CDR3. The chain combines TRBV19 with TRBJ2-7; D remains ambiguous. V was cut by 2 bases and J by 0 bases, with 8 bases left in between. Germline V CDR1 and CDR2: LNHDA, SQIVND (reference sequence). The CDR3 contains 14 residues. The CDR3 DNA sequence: TGTGCCAGTAGTATAACGGGTTCCTCCTACGAGCAGTACTTC. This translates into CASSITGSSYEQYF.

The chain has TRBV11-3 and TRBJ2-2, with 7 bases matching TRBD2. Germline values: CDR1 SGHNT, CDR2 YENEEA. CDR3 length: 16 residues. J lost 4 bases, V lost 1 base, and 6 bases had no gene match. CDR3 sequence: CASSLGAGEGTGELFF. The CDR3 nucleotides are TGTGCCAGCAGCTTAGGGGCGGGAGAGGGCACCGGGGAGCTGTTTTTT.

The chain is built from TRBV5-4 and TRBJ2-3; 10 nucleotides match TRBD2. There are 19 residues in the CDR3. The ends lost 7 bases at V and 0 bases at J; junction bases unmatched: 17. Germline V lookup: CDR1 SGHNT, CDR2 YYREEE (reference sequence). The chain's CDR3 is CASATWGETSGLSTDTQYF. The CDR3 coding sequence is TGTGCCAGCGCTACTTGGGGGGAGACTAGCGGGCTAAGCACAGATACGCAGTATTTT.

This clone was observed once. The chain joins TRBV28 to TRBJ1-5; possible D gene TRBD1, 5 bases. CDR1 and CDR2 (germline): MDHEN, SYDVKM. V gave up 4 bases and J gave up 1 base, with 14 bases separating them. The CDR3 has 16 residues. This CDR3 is CASSSNWDLSNQPQHF. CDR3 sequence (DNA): TGTGCCAGCAGTTCAAATTGGGACCTAAGCAATCAGCCCCAGCATTTT.

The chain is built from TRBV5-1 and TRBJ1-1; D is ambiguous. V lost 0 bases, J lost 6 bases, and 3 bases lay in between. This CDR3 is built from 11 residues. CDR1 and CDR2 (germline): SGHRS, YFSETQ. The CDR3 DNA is TGCGCCAGCAGCTTGGGGCCTGAAGCTTTCTTT. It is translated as CASSLGPEAFF.